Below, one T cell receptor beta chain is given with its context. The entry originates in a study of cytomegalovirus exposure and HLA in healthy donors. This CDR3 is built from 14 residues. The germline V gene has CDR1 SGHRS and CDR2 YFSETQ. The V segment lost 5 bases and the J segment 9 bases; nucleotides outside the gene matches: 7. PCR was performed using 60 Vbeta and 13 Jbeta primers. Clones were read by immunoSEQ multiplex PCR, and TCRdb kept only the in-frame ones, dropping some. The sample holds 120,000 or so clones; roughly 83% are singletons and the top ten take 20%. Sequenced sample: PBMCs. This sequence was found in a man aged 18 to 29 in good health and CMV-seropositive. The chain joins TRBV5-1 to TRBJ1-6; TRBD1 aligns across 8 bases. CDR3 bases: TGCGCCAGCAGGCCCGACAGGGGTGGTTCACCCCTCCACTTT. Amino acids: CASRPDRGGSPLHF.